Below are 10 T cell receptor beta chains sequenced from a single sample in a study of T-cell reconstitution after alpha-beta-depleted transplantation in children. Construction of the TCRbeta library involved unique molecular identifiers. TCRdb passed the PCR reads through MiXCR, listing each CDR3 protein once. The sample includes 500,000 to 650,000 distinct CDR3 sequences, about 10% of them seen just once. The material sequenced was PBMCs, mostly from graft donor cells, taken 180 days after TCRalphabeta/CD19-depleted stem cell transplant. These receptors were collected from a female patient aged 2-9 years who had a stem cell transplant for aplastic anemia, so the T cells may come from the graft donor.

V is TRBV27 and J is TRBJ1-1; D not certain. CDR1 is MNHEY, CDR2 SMNVEV, per germline (reference sequence). The ends were cut back, 2 bases at V and 4 bases at J, with 8 bases in the middle. This CDR3 has 13 amino acids. In nucleotides, the CDR3 is TGTGCCAGCAGTTTAGGCCACGTCACTGAAGCTTTCTTT. Its translation is CASSLGHVTEAFF.

V usage is TRBV4-3 and J usage is TRBJ2-1; D unresolved. This CDR3 spans 17 amino acids. Germline-derived CDR1 and CDR2 are LGHNA and YSLEER. Trimming pared 0 bases from V and 0 bases from J, leaving 12 bases between. CDR3 sequence reads: CASSQDWFSSSYNEQFF. CDR3 sequence (DNA): TGCGCCAGCAGCCAAGATTGGTTCAGTAGCTCCTACAATGAGCAGTTCTTC.

V is TRBV10-3 and J is TRBJ2-7, with a weak D call TRBD2 (6 bases). CDR3 length: 14 amino acids. CDR1 and CDR2 (germline): ENHRY, SYGVKD. Trimming removed 6 bases at V and 0 bases at J, with 12 bases between. The CDR3 is CAIRGGGASYEQYF. CDR3 coding DNA: TGTGCCATCAGAGGCGGCGGGGCCTCCTACGAGCAGTACTTC.

This clonotype was observed a handful of times. The rearrangement links TRBV10-3 to TRBJ2-4, with D maybe TRBD2 (6 bases). This CDR3 spans 13 amino acids. Trimming left V 8 bases short and J 1 base short, with 9 bases between. Germline V gene sequence: CDR1 ENHRY, CDR2 SYGVKD. CDR3 sequence reads: CAIGGSAKNIQYF. The CDR3, as DNA: TGTGCCATCGGGGGGTCGGCCAAAAACATTCAGTACTTC.

This clonotype was observed at least ten times. J is TRBJ2-3 and V is TRBV24-1; 8 bases agree with TRBD2. After removal of 5 bases from V and 4 bases from J, the junction contained 10 bases not matched to a gene. Germline V gene sequence: CDR1 KGHDR, CDR2 SFDVKD. This CDR3 region has 16 residues. The CDR3 here is CATSGLLADSPDTQYF. In nucleotides, the CDR3 is TGTGCCACCAGTGGCCTACTAGCGGATTCTCCAGATACGCAGTATTTT.

This clonotype has just a few counts. The chain is built from TRBV10-1 and TRBJ1-1; no clear D gene. The CDR3 is 13 residues long. CDR1 is WNHNN and CDR2 is SYGVQD in the germline V gene (reference sequence). V was trimmed by 5 bases and J by 5 bases, leaving 12 bases between them. The CDR3 DNA is TGCGCCAGCAGTCTTGGACGTAAAACTGAAGCTTTCTTT. It translates to CASSLGRKTEAFF.

This clonotype was counted at least ten times. The V gene is TRBV5-6, the J gene TRBJ2-1, with D unresolved. The V end was cut by 6 bases, the J end by 6 bases, with 7 bases between. There are 11 residues in the CDR3. The germline V gene encodes CDR1 SGHDT and CDR2 YYEEEE. Here the CDR3 reads CASILGNEQFF. The CDR3 DNA sequence: TGTGCCAGCATCCTAGGCAATGAGCAGTTCTTC.

This clonotype was recorded at least ten times. V is TRBV7-9 and J is TRBJ1-4; a weak D match, TRBD1 (5 bases). Germline V gene data show CDR1 as SEHNR and CDR2 as FQNEAQ (reference sequence). The ends were cut back, 3 bases at V and 4 bases at J, with 15 bases in the middle. The CDR3 contains 16 residues. CDR3 DNA: TGTGCCAGCAGCTTCTGTCGGGACGGATATAATGAAAAACTGTTTTTT. Encoded protein: CASSFCRDGYNEKLFF.

The chain joins TRBV7-2 to TRBJ2-3; TRBD1 agrees at 10 bases. CDR1 SGHTA and CDR2 FQGNSA come from the germline V gene. V lost 5 bases and J lost 1; bases outside the gene matches: 3. The CDR3 covers 15 residues. The CDR3 DNA reads as TGTGCCAGCAGCCGGGACAGGGGAGGCACAGATACGCAGTATTTT. This sequence encodes CASSRDRGGTDTQYF. The complete variable domain, with remaining parts taken from reference TRBV7-2 and TRBJ2-3, reads GAGVSQSPSNKVTEKGKDVELRCDPISGHTALYWYRQSLGQGLEFLIYFQGNSAPDKSGLPSDRFSAERTGGSVSTLTIQRTQQEDSAVYLCASSRDRGGTDTQYFGPGTRLTVL.

This clonotype was picked up a small number of times. The V and J genes are TRBV12-3 or TRBV12-4 and TRBJ2-5; D is uncertain. V lost 4 bases and J lost 5, with 11 bases in between. The CDR3 sequence is 13 residues long. As DNA, the CDR3 is TGTGCCAGCAGTTCCCTTTTTTGGGAGACCCAGTACTTC. This gives the protein CASSSLFWETQYF.